The 29 T cell receptor beta chains below come from one sample, sequenced in a study of blood T cell repertoires in COVID-19. Libraries were prepared by immunoSEQ multiplex PCR; TCRdb keeps only in-frame clonotypes and omits some of them. Among approximately 400,000 clones listed, over 80% were seen once. Specimen: PBMCs or T cells enriched from blood (not recorded which). The receptors here all came from a woman in her 50s who had recovered from COVID-19.

The chain links TRBV11-3 to TRBJ2-1; no definite D call. With 4 bases removed from V and 6 bases from J, the gap between germline ends came to 19 bases. This CDR3 is built from 16 residues. Germline-derived CDR1 and CDR2 are SGHNT and YENEEA. In DNA form, the CDR3 reads TGTGCCAGCAGCTCAGATCTTCGGGTCCTTGCCAATGAGCAGTTCTTC. Translating it yields CASSSDLRVLANEQFF.

The chain is built from TRBV3-1 (or the pseudogene TRBV3-2) and TRBJ2-5; weak D call: TRBD2 (5 bases). The CDR3 contains 14 residues. Germline CDR1 LGHDT, CDR2 YNNKEL (reference sequence). V was clipped by 1 base and J by 5 bases, with 11 bases between them. The CDR3 DNA reads TGTGCCAGCAGCCAAGTACTAGAATCGGAGACCCAGTACTTC. It specifies CASSQVLESETQYF.

The V call is TRBV4-2, the J call TRBJ1-5, with D tentatively TRBD1 (5 bases). Germline CDR1 and CDR2: LGHNA and YNFKEQ. The V end was cut by 0 bases, the J end by 4 bases, with 10 bases between. There are 15 residues in the CDR3. CDR3 nucleotides: TGTGCCAGCAGCCAAGAGTGGCGGGGGAATCAGCCCCAGCATTTT. It encodes CASSQEWRGNQPQHF.

The chain employs TRBV5-1 and TRBJ1-2; no clear D gene. The CDR3 covers 15 residues. Trimming cost V 1 base and J 8 bases, with 18 bases left between them. CDR1 and CDR2 from the germline V gene are SGHRS and YFSETQ. The CDR3 protein is CASSLHGEPVEGYTF. CDR3 nucleotides: TGCGCCAGCAGCTTGCACGGCGAGCCCGTGGAGGGCTACACCTTC.

In DNA, the CDR3 is TGCGCCAGCAGCCAAGGTACCAGGGCAACTGAAGCTTTCTTT. Its translation: CASSQGTRATEAFF. The genes are TRBV4-3 and TRBJ1-1, with a possible D match to TRBD1 (5 bases). Trimming shortened V by 1 base and J by 5 bases, and 11 bases separated the two germline ends. From germline, CDR1 is LGHNA and CDR2 YSLEER. CDR3 length equals 14 residues.

DNA for the CDR3: TGTGCCAGCAGCTTAGCAGGGGTAAACTATGGCTACACCTTC. Translated, it gives CASSLAGVNYGYTF. The chain recombines TRBV7-2 with TRBJ1-2; tentatively, D is TRBD1 (5 bases). Germline CDR1 SGHTA, CDR2 FQGNSA. The CDR3 runs to 14 residues. V was clipped by 0 bases and J by 2 bases, with 7 bases between them.

V usage is TRBV13 and J usage is TRBJ1-2, with TRBD1 as a possible D gene (6 bases). Germline loops: CDR1 PRHDT, CDR2 FYEKMQ (reference sequence). The germline V and J ends were trimmed by 2 bases and 11 bases, with 18 bases remaining between them. This CDR3 has 14 amino acids. The DNA of the CDR3 is TGTGCCAGCAGCTTATGGGGCAGGGGAACGGGATACACCTTC. Translation: CASSLWGRGTGYTF.

This chain joins TRBV6-6 and TRBJ2-3, with 8 positions matching TRBD1. This CDR3 region has 15 residues. Germline assignment: CDR1 MNHNY and CDR2 SVGAGI (reference sequence). Unmatched junction bases numbered 7, after V lost 5 bases and J lost 3 bases. CDR3 sequence reads: CASSREDRETDTQYF. Written as DNA, the CDR3 is TGTGCCAGCAGTAGAGAGGACAGGGAGACAGATACGCAGTATTTT.

About this clone itself: The junction shows a germline mismatch at one end, possibly a read error. The sample carries other DNA sequences with the same CDR3. The chain has TRBV4-1 and TRBJ2-2; D may be TRBD1 (6 bases). The CDR3 length is 16 residues. CDR1 is MGHRA and CDR2 is YSYEKL in the germline V gene. The CDR3 DNA reads TGTGCCAGCAGCCATTCAGGGGCCACTAACACCGGGGAGCTGTTTTTT. Translating it yields CASSHSGATNTGELFF.

The rearrangement uses TRBV7-9 and TRBJ1-2, with D unresolved. Germline CDR1 is SEHNR and CDR2 is FQNEAQ (reference sequence). Trimming left V 3 bases short and J 4 bases short, with 18 bases between. This CDR3 is built from 16 residues. The CDR3 loop is CASSFPGGQASYGYTF. The CDR3 DNA is TGTGCCAGCAGCTTCCCCGGCGGGCAGGCTTCCTATGGCTACACCTTC.

V and J are TRBV6-5 and TRBJ2-7, with TRBD1 identical over 10 bases. J lost 3 bases, V lost 6 bases, and 5 bases had no gene match. Germline CDR1 MNHEY, CDR2 SVGAGI. The CDR3 extends over 14 amino acids. The CDR3 sequence is CASRLRDRGYEQYF. CDR3 DNA sequence: TGTGCCAGCAGACTCCGGGACAGGGGCTACGAGCAGTACTTC.

This clone was recorded only once. The chain carries TRBV28 and TRBJ1-2; 7 nucleotides match TRBD1. CDR3 length: 13 residues. Trimming cost V 10 bases and J 4 bases; bases outside gene matches: 9. Germline V gene data show CDR1 as MDHEN and CDR2 as SYDVKM. As DNA, the CDR3 is TGTGCCACCGTCGGACAGGCTAGCTATGGCTACACCTTC. Its protein is CATVGQASYGYTF.

The J gene is TRBJ2-1, the V gene TRBV5-1; the match to TRBD1 covers 7 bases. This CDR3 is built from 14 residues. Per germline, CDR1 SGHRS and CDR2 YFSETQ. J was trimmed by 5 bases and V by 4 bases; bases with no gene match: 6. CDR3 nucleotide sequence: TGCGCCAGCAGCGTGGACAGGCCGCACAATGAGCAGTTCTTC. This encodes CASSVDRPHNEQFF.

This clone was detected only a few times. The chain links TRBV3-1 (or the pseudogene TRBV3-2) to TRBJ1-6; tentatively, D is TRBD1 (5 bases). With 4 bases removed from V and 11 bases from J, the gap between germline ends came to 15 bases. This CDR3 region has 14 residues. CDR1 and CDR2 from the germline V gene are LGHDT and YNNKEL (reference sequence). CDR3 sequence reads: CASSLGRESAPLHF. The CDR3 DNA follows: TGTGCCAGCAGCCTAGGCAGGGAAAGCGCACCCCTCCACTTT.

The chain recombines TRBV5-4 with TRBJ2-5; TRBD1 agrees at 8 bases. With V trimmed by 10 bases and J by 3 bases, 14 bases remained unmatched. CDR3 length equals 15 residues. The germline V gene has CDR1 SGHNT and CDR2 YYREEE (reference sequence). The CDR3 coding sequence is TGTGCCTGTCAAAGGGGGGCAGGGGGCGAAGAGACCCAGTACTTC. Amino acids: CACQRGAGGEETQYF.

J is TRBJ1-3 and V is TRBV9; 7 nucleotides line up with TRBD1. CDR1 is SGDLS, CDR2 YYNGEE, per germline. This CDR3 has 15 residues. J gave up 2 bases and V 1 base, and 3 bases lay outside the gene matches. CDR3 protein: CASSVRQGAGNTIYF. In DNA, the CDR3 is TGTGCCAGCAGCGTACGTCAGGGGGCTGGAAACACCATATATTTT.

This clone was seen only once. This sequence joins TRBV27 and TRBJ1-1; 10 bases line up with TRBD1. Germline V CDR1 and CDR2: MNHEY, SMNVEV (reference sequence). The CDR3 is made up of 18 amino acids. J lost 4 bases, V lost 4 bases, and 15 bases had no gene match. For the CDR3, the DNA is TGTGCCAGCAGTTGGAAATTTCCCGGGACAGGGGCGGGCACTGAAGCTTTCTTT. This translates into CASSWKFPGTGAGTEAFF.

In the case of this clone: This sample includes further DNA sequences coding for the same CDR3. The chain is built from TRBV10-2 and TRBJ1-5, with D perhaps matching TRBD1 (5 bases). CDR1 is WSHSY and CDR2 is SAAADI in the germline V gene. Trimming took off 7 bases at V and 4 bases at J, with 14 bases between the two ends. The CDR3 covers 14 residues. The CDR3 spells CASTRDRDNQPQHF. The CDR3, as DNA: TGCGCCAGCACCAGAGACAGAGATAATCAGCCCCAGCATTTT.

The J gene is TRBJ2-2, the V gene TRBV6-2 or TRBV6-3, with 7 bases matching TRBD1. V was pared by 6 bases and J by 2 bases, with 9 bases of the junction left unmatched. This CDR3 contains 16 residues. Germline V lookup: CDR1 MNHEY, CDR2 SVGEGT. The CDR3 nucleotides are TGTGCCAGCAGCTCCATCGGGACAGATAACACCGGGGAGCTGTTTTTT. This sequence encodes CASSSIGTDNTGELFF.

There are a few counts of this clone. The chain joins TRBV28 to TRBJ1-2; a possible D gene is TRBD1 (5 bases). Germline-derived CDR1 and CDR2 are MDHEN and SYDVKM. The CDR3 is made up of 13 amino acids. Trimming removed 6 bases at V and 2 bases at J, with 10 bases between. CDR3 DNA sequence: TGTGCCAGCAGCTCAGGGTTAAACTATGGCTACACCTTC. It specifies CASSSGLNYGYTF.

This rearrangement joins TRBV19 to TRBJ1-2, with D possibly matching TRBD1 (6 bases). The V and J ends lost 10 bases and 3 bases respectively, with 21 bases between them. The CDR3 consists of 15 residues. In germline, CDR1 is LNHDA, CDR2 SQIVND (reference sequence). The CDR3 sequence: CATQRGAGEYYGYTF. CDR3 DNA sequence: TGTGCCACCCAACGAGGGGCAGGGGAATACTATGGCTACACCTTC.

The chain joins TRBV7-3 to TRBJ2-3, with 7 nucleotides matching TRBD2. J was trimmed by 3 bases and V by 5 bases; bases with no gene match: 5. The CDR3 length is 14 residues. Per the germline V gene, CDR1 is SGHTA and CDR2 is FQGTGA. CDR3 amino acids: CASSPSGTTDTQYF. CDR3 coding DNA: TGTGCCAGCAGCCCGAGCGGGACGACAGATACGCAGTATTTT.

This clone was seen a handful of times. The chain carries TRBV5-1 and TRBJ2-5; possibly TRBD2 for D (5 bases). V was trimmed by 5 bases and J by 1 base, leaving 15 bases between them. The CDR3 consists of 15 residues. The germline V gene encodes CDR1 SGHRS and CDR2 YFSETQ. CDR3 sequence (DNA): TGCGCCAGCAGTCCAGGACTGTTGGGCCAAGAGACCCAGTACTTC. Translation: CASSPGLLGQETQYF.

This chain's CDR3 is CASLAGGPTTTDTQYF. As DNA, the CDR3 is TGCGCCAGTCTAGCGGGAGGGCCGACCACCACAGATACGCAGTATTTT. The gene calls are TRBV5-1 and TRBJ2-3; TRBD2 matches 12 bases. Unmatched junction bases numbered 9, after V lost 8 bases and J lost 2 bases. The CDR3 contains 16 residues. Germline CDR1 and CDR2: SGHRS and YFSETQ.

This chain uses TRBV5-1 with TRBJ2-7; D possibly corresponds to TRBD1 (6 bases). There are 15 residues in the CDR3. V was trimmed by 0 bases and J by 3 bases, leaving 13 bases between them. Germline CDR1 reads SGHRS; CDR2 reads YFSETQ. DNA for the CDR3: TGCGCCAGCAGCTTGGTTGCCCAGGGGATCTACGAGCAGTACTTC. Translation: CASSLVAQGIYEQYF. Full variable domain (outside the CDR3, taken from reference TRBV5-1 and TRBJ2-7): KAGVTQTPRYLIKTRGQQVTLSCSPISGHRSVSWYQQTPGQGLQFLFEYFSETQRNKGNFPGRFSGRQFSNSRSEMNVSTLELGDSALYLCASSLVAQGIYEQYFGPGTRLTVT.

V is TRBV2 and J is TRBJ1-5; tentative D call: TRBD1 (6 bases). This CDR3 spans 15 amino acids. The V end was cut by 6 bases, the J end by 4 bases, with 16 bases between. The V gene's germline CDR1 is SNHLY and CDR2 FYNNEI. The CDR3 DNA follows: TGTGCCAGCAGATCCCCACGAGGGGGAAATCAGCCCCAGCATTTT. Translating it yields CASRSPRGGNQPQHF.

The genes are TRBV5-1 and TRBJ2-7; the D gene is possibly TRBD2 (6 bases). The CDR3 covers 16 residues. Germline V gives CDR1 SGHRS, CDR2 YFSETQ. The V and J ends lost 0 bases and 9 bases respectively, with 22 bases between them. The CDR3 nucleotides are TGCGCCAGCAGCTTGGACGGAGCTAGCGCGCTCCGGGCGCAGTACTTC. Translating it yields CASSLDGASALRAQYF.

V and J are TRBV5-1 and TRBJ2-3; tentative D call: TRBD2 (6 bases). Trimming left V 4 bases short and J 0 bases short, with 15 bases between. Germline V CDR1 and CDR2: SGHRS, YFSETQ. This CDR3 spans 16 amino acids. The CDR3 loop reads CASSTWMGGSTDTQYF. In DNA form, the CDR3 reads TGCGCCAGCAGCACCTGGATGGGGGGTAGCACAGATACGCAGTATTTT. Looking up the rest from reference TRBV5-1 and TRBJ2-3 gives the full variable domain: KAGVTQTPRYLIKTRGQQVTLSCSPISGHRSVSWYQQTPGQGLQFLFEYFSETQRNKGNFPGRFSGRQFSNSRSEMNVSTLELGDSALYLCASSTWMGGSTDTQYFGPGTRLTVL.

This clone was detected only once. This chain joins TRBV7-9 and TRBJ2-5; TRBD2 is a possible D gene (5 bases). V was shortened by 5 bases and J by 0 bases, with 13 bases between the two germline ends. Germline V gene data show CDR1 as SEHNR and CDR2 as FQNEAQ (reference sequence). The CDR3 loop spans 15 amino acids. The CDR3 here is CASSVRERYQETQYF. The CDR3 region has the DNA TGTGCCAGCAGCGTTAGGGAGCGGTACCAAGAGACCCAGTACTTC.